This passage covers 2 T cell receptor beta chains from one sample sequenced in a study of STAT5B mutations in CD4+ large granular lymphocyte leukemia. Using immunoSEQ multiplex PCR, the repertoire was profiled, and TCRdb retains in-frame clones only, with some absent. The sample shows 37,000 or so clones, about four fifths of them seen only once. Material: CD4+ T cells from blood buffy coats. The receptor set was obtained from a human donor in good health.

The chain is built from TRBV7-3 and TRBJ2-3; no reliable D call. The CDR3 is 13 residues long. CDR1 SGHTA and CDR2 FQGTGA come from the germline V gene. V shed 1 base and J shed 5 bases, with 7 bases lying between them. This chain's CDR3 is CASSLSRGDTQYF. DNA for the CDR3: TGTGCCAGCAGCTTAAGTCGAGGAGATACGCAGTATTTT.

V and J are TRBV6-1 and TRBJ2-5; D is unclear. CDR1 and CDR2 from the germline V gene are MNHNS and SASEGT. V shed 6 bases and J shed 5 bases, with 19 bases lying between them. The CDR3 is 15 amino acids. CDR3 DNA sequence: TGTGCCAGCAGAAATATAAATGGGCAGTGGGAGACCCAGTACTTC. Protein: CASRNINGQWETQYF.